These 25 T cell receptor beta chains share one sample of origin, sequenced in a study of shared clonotypes between healthy human individuals. The naive CD8 fraction comprised CD45RO-negative cells positively selected for CCR7 and excluded terminally differentiated effector memory CD45RA+ cells. TCRdb keeps only in-frame clones here, not all; method: immunoSEQ multiplex PCR. The sample carries about 1,900,000 clones, about 95% recorded once. Sequenced sample: naive CD8+ T cells sorted from blood. The receptors come from a young man in good health.

This clone occurred a few times. Distinct nucleotide sequences in the sample also encode this CDR3. V and J are TRBV19 and TRBJ2-7, with no clear D. The length of the CDR3 is 13 residues. Per the germline V gene, CDR1 is LNHDA and CDR2 is SQIVND (reference sequence). The V end was cut by 2 bases, the J end by 2 bases, with 7 bases between. The CDR3 nucleotides read TGTGCCAGTAGTATACGGCCAACCTACGAGCAGTACTTC. It codes for CASSIRPTYEQYF.

This clone has only one observation. This chain uses TRBV27 with TRBJ2-1; the D gene is possibly TRBD2 (7 bases). Germline V gives CDR1 MNHEY, CDR2 SMNVEV (reference sequence). CDR3 size: 17 residues. Trimming cost V 4 bases and J 3 bases, with 19 bases left between them. Here the CDR3 DNA reads TGTGCCAGCAGTTCTCTAGCGCCGGGGGGCCTCTACAATGAGCAGTTCTTC. Translation gives CASSSLAPGGLYNEQFF.

This clone has a single count. This chain's CDR3 is CASSLEGGPTEAFF. The CDR3 DNA sequence: TGTGCCAGCAGCTTAGAGGGCGGACCCACTGAAGCTTTCTTT. J is TRBJ1-1 and V is TRBV7-8; D uncertain. Germline V gives CDR1 SGHVS, CDR2 FQNEAQ. The CDR3 runs to 14 residues. Trimming shortened V by 1 base and J by 4 bases, and 10 bases separated the two germline ends.

This clone was detected only a few times. V is TRBV7-6 and J is TRBJ2-2, with D possibly matching TRBD2 (7 bases). V gave up 2 bases and J gave up 2 bases, with 15 bases separating them. Germline loops: CDR1 SGHVS, CDR2 FNYEAQ. The length of the CDR3 is 17 residues. CDR3 loop: CASSLFSRGGNTGELFF. Written as DNA, the CDR3 is TGTGCCAGCAGCTTATTCTCTAGGGGGGGAAACACCGGGGAGCTGTTTTTT.

This chain uses TRBV27 with TRBJ2-3; 10 bases fit TRBD2. This CDR3 region has 18 residues. The J segment lost 2 bases and the V segment lost 5 bases, leaving 13 bases of the junction unmatched. In germline, CDR1 is MNHEY, CDR2 SMNVEV (reference sequence). The CDR3 bases are TGTGCCAGCAGTCTAAGCGGGGGGGCCGCCGCCAACACAGATACGCAGTATTTT. It specifies CASSLSGGAAANTDTQYF.

This clone is a singleton in its sample. A clone one base away is much larger, so this may be a read error. V gene TRBV2 combines with J gene TRBJ2-7; 8 positions agree with TRBD1. In germline, CDR1 is SNHLY, CDR2 FYNNEI. There are 13 residues in the CDR3. Trimming took 7 bases from V and 0 from J; bases not matched to a gene: 2. CDR3 in amino acids: CASTDRGSYEQYF. In DNA, the CDR3 is TGTGCCAGCACCGACAGGGGCTCCTACGAGCAGTACTTC.

The chain uses TRBV28 and TRBJ1-5; 9 nucleotides match TRBD1. Trimming removed 5 bases from V and 7 bases from J; junction bases left unmatched: 9. This CDR3 spans 15 amino acids. Germline CDR1 is MDHEN and CDR2 is SYDVKM. The CDR3 spells CASSPIQGANQPQHF. The CDR3 DNA sequence: TGTGCCAGCAGTCCAATACAGGGGGCGAACCAGCCCCAGCATTTT.

This clone has just one count. The CDR3 here is CATSRPMTGGGAYTGELFF. In DNA, the CDR3 is TGTGCCACCAGCAGGCCTATGACTGGCGGGGGGGCCTACACCGGGGAGCTGTTTTTT. The chain joins TRBV15 to TRBJ2-2, with 9 bases aligning to TRBD2. CDR3 size: 19 residues. V shed 3 bases and J 3 bases; nucleotides not matched to a gene: 14. Germline V gives CDR1 LNHNV, CDR2 YYDKDF (reference sequence).

As concerns this clone: The same CDR3 also results from other DNA sequences found in this sample. This chain joins TRBV7-9 and TRBJ1-2; TRBD1 is a possible D gene (6 bases). Trimming took off 5 bases at V and 4 bases at J, with 11 bases between the two ends. This CDR3 has 13 amino acids. CDR1 is SEHNR, CDR2 FQNEAQ, per germline (reference sequence). The CDR3 here is CASSPTDSYGYTF. The CDR3 DNA reads as TGTGCCAGCAGCCCGACGGACAGCTATGGCTACACCTTC.

The chain uses TRBV6-1 and TRBJ1-1; the D is unclear. Germline lookup yields CDR1 MNHNS and CDR2 SASEGT. The CDR3 length is 14 residues. The V and J ends lost 6 bases and 2 bases respectively, with 13 bases between them. The CDR3 protein is CASSQDPTNTEAFF. The DNA for the CDR3 is TGTGCCAGCAGCCAAGACCCCACCAACACTGAAGCTTTCTTT.

This chain links TRBV4-1 with TRBJ2-5; D gene unclear. The V end lost 3 bases, the J end lost 3 bases, and 14 bases lay between the germline ends. CDR1 and CDR2 (germline): MGHRA, YSYEKL. The CDR3 extends over 15 amino acids. CDR3 sequence (DNA): TGCGCCAGCAGCCATCGACACCTGGGAAAAGAGACCCAGTACTTC. Translating gives CASSHRHLGKETQYF.

This CDR3 reads CASSAGVGSYGYTF. In nucleotides, the CDR3 is TGTGCCAGCAGTGCGGGGGTGGGAAGCTATGGCTACACCTTC. The chain uses TRBV28 and TRBJ1-2; D perhaps matches TRBD1 (5 bases). This CDR3 has 14 residues. CDR1 and CDR2 from the germline V gene are MDHEN and SYDVKM. V lost 5 bases, J lost 4 bases, and 14 bases lay in between.

V is TRBV10-1 and J is TRBJ1-1, with a tentative D call TRBD1 (5 bases). The CDR3 runs 15 residues. Trimming shortened V by 8 bases and J by 1 base, and 17 bases separated the two germline ends. Germline values: CDR1 WNHNN, CDR2 SYGVQD (reference sequence). CDR3 DNA sequence: TGCGCCAGCGGGGAGGGGTTTGAGGGGAACACTGAAGCTTTCTTT. Protein product: CASGEGFEGNTEAFF.

The chain recombines TRBV5-1 with TRBJ2-7, with D uncertain. The V and J ends lost 0 bases and 6 bases respectively, with 13 bases between them. Per germline, CDR1 SGHRS and CDR2 YFSETQ. This CDR3 spans 14 amino acids. Here the CDR3 DNA reads TGCGCCAGCAGCTTGGGGCGGAATTTCGGCGAGCAGTACTTC. This sequence encodes CASSLGRNFGEQYF.

The gene calls are TRBV7-9 and TRBJ1-1; tentative D call: TRBD1 (6 bases). Trimming left V 4 bases short and J 10 bases short, with 19 bases between. Germline CDR1 reads SEHNR; CDR2 reads FQNEAQ (reference sequence). This CDR3 has 14 amino acids. The CDR3 sequence is CASSSTEEQGRAFF. As DNA, the CDR3 is TGTGCCAGCAGCTCAACTGAGGAACAGGGTCGAGCTTTCTTT.

The chain has TRBV27 and TRBJ1-1; D is uncertain. V gave up 3 bases and J gave up 1 base, with 9 bases separating them. Germline V gene lookup returns CDR1 MNHEY and CDR2 SMNVEV (reference sequence). The CDR3 contains 14 residues. The CDR3 protein is CASSFTWGNTEAFF. CDR3 nucleotide sequence: TGTGCCAGCAGTTTTACCTGGGGGAACACTGAAGCTTTCTTT.

The rearrangement links TRBV7-2 to TRBJ1-2; 7 bases map to TRBD1. After removal of 10 bases from V and 7 bases from J, the junction contained 12 bases not matched to a gene. This CDR3 contains 13 residues. The germline V gene encodes CDR1 SGHTA and CDR2 FQGNSA. For the CDR3, the DNA is TGTGCCATCCCGACAGGGTCCCCTCGTGGCTACACCTTC. Residues: CAIPTGSPRGYTF.

The V gene is TRBV6-5, the J gene TRBJ1-2; 10 bases are a match to TRBD1. The CDR3 spans 14 residues. Germline CDR1 and CDR2: MNHEY and SVGAGI. V shed 6 bases and J 8 bases; nucleotides not matched to a gene: 9. CDR3 residues: CASSPRTTGGGYTF. CDR3 nucleotide sequence: TGTGCCAGCAGCCCACGCACGACAGGGGGCGGCTACACCTTC.

The chain employs TRBV4-2 and TRBJ2-3; 8 bases align to TRBD2. After removal of 2 bases from V and 3 bases from J, the junction contained 4 bases not matched to a gene. This CDR3 contains 15 residues. CDR1 is LGHNA and CDR2 is YNFKEQ in the germline V gene. The CDR3 sequence: CASSQPGLGTDTQYF. The CDR3 DNA reads as TGTGCCAGCAGCCAACCGGGACTAGGTACAGATACGCAGTATTTT.

The CDR3: CASSLPEAQVSGELFF. The CDR3 coding sequence is TGTGCCAGCAGCCTGCCCGAGGCCCAGGTCTCCGGGGAGCTGTTTTTT. The chain links TRBV5-4 to TRBJ2-2, with D hard to call. The V and J ends lost 4 bases and 6 bases respectively, with 19 bases between them. The germline V gene has CDR1 SGHNT and CDR2 YYREEE (reference sequence). The CDR3 loop spans 16 amino acids.

V usage is TRBV18 and J usage is TRBJ2-1; 9 nucleotides align to TRBD2. Germline values: CDR1 KGHSH, CDR2 LQKENI. With 2 bases clipped from V and 5 bases from J, the junction kept 7 bases outside the gene matches. The CDR3 covers 16 residues. The CDR3 coding sequence is TGTGCCAGCTCACCAAGTCCGGGACTAGCAGACAATGAGCAGTTCTTC. Translation: CASSPSPGLADNEQFF.

J is TRBJ2-7 and V is TRBV9; D is unclear. The CDR3 contains 13 residues. Germline assignment: CDR1 SGDLS and CDR2 YYNGEE. The germline V and J ends were trimmed by 0 bases and 7 bases, with 11 bases remaining between them. CDR3 protein: CASSVASSREQYF. The DNA for the CDR3 is TGTGCCAGCAGCGTAGCGTCGTCCCGAGAGCAGTACTTC.

The rearrangement uses TRBV15 and TRBJ1-2, with D possibly being TRBD1 (6 bases). The CDR3 is 15 residues long. CDR1 and CDR2 from the germline V gene are LNHNV and YYDKDF (reference sequence). With 5 bases removed from V and 1 base from J, the gap between germline ends came to 14 bases. The CDR3 region has the DNA TGTGCCACCAGCGCCCAACAGGGAGATAACTATGGCTACACCTTC. Its translation: CATSAQQGDNYGYTF.

Remarks on this clone: The same CDR3 can be traced to other DNA sequences in this sample. This chain connects TRBV6-6 to TRBJ1-2; no reliable D call. CDR1 is MNHNY, CDR2 SVGAGI, per germline (reference sequence). Trimming left V 0 bases short and J 1 base short, with 6 bases between. CDR3 length equals 14 residues. Written as DNA, the CDR3 is TGTGCCAGCAGTTACTCGGGCAATAACTATGGCTACACCTTC. Residues: CASSYSGNNYGYTF.

The rearrangement links TRBV4-3 to TRBJ2-7; 8 bases are a match to TRBD1. Germline CDR1 LGHNA, CDR2 YSLEER. V shed 0 bases and J 3 bases; nucleotides not matched to a gene: 7. The CDR3 consists of 16 residues. The CDR3 DNA sequence: TGCGCCAGCAGCCAAGATTTAGGACAGGGACGCTACGAGCAGTACTTC. This codes for CASSQDLGQGRYEQYF.